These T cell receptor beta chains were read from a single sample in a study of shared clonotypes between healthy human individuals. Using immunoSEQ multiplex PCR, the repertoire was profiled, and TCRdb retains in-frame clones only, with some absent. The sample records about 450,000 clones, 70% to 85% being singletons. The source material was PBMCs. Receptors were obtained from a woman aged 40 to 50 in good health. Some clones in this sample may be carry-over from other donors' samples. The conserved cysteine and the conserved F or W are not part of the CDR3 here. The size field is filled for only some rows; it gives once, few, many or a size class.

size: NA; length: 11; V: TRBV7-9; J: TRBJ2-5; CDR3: ASSFDRGETQY
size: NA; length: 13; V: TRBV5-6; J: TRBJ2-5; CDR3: ASSNLQGASETQY
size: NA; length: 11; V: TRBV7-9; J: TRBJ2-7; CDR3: ASSRGQDYEQY
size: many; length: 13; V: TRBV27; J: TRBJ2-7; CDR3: ASSPRGITGYEQY
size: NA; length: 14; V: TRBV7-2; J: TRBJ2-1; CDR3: ASSLASGRPYNEQF
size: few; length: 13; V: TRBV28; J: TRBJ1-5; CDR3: ASGGGTGDNQPQH
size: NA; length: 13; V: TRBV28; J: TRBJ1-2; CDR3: ASRASGGSHYGYT
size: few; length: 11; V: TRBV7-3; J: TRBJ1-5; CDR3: ASSTDRDQPQH
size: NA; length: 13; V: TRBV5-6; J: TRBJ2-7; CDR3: ASSLVASGGYEQY
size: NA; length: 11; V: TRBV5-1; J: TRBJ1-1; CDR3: ASSSTDNTEAF
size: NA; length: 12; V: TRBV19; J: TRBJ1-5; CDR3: ASRSWGSNQPQH
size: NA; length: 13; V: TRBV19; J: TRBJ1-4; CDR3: ASSLRDSFNEKLF
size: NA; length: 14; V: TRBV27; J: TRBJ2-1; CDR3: ASSLGTTQAWNEQF
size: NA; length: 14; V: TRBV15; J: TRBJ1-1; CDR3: ATSRSDRGMNTEAF
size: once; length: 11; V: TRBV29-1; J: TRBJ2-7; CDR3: SVEVGERWEQY
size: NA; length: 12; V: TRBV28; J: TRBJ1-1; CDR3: ASPGGLQSTEAF
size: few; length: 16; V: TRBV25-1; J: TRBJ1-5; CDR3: ASTKHRDRGLGNQPQH
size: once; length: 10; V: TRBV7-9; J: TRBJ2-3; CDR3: ASSPIEDTQY
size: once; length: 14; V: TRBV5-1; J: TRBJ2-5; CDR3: ASRQRQGAMVETQY
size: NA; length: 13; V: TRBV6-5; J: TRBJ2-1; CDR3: ASSSMDREYNEQF
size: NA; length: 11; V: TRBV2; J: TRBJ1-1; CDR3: ASSPPLNTEAF
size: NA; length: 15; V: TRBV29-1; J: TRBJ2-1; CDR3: SPGTSGREYSYNEQF
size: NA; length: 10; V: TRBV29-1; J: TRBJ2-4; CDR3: SGGSGKNIQC
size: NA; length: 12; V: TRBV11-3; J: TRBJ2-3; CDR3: ASSWDRVSDTQY
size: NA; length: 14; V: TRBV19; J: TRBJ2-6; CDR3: ASSIEGGSGANVLT
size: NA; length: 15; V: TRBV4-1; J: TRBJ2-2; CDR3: ASRPGLARENTGELF
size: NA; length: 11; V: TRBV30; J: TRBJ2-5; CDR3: AWSGNWGETQY
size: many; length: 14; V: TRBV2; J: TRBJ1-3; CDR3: ASSVSRQPAGNTIY
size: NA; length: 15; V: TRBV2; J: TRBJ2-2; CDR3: ASTPPTGFVGTGELF
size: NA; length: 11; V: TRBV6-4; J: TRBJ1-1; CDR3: ASSEKGQTEAF
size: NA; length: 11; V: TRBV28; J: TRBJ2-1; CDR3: ASSSGSSLKQF
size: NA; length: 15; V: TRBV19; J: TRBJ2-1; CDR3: ASTPGSWRTADNEQF
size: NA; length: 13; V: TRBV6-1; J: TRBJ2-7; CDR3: ASSVMTGGHHEQY
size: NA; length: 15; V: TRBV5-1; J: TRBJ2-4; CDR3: ASSLGGQGTGSDIQY
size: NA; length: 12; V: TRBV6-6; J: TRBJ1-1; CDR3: ASKSGTVNTEAF
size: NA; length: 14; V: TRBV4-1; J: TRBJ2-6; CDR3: ASSQEGPGGANVLT
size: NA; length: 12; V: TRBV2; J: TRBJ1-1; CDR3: ASSDGVGYTEAF
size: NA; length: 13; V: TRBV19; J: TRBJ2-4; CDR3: ASSIGEVGKNIQY
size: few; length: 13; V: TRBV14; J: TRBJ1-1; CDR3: ASSPRAGANTEAF
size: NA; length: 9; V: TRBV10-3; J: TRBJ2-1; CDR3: AISNTYEQF
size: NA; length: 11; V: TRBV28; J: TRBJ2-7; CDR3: ASRGGTTYEQY
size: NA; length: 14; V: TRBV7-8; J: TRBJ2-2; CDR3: ASSLLSGAEFGELF
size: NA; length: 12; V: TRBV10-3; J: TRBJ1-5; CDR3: ASREGYSNQPQH
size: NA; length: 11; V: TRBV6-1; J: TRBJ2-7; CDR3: ASRETGQAEQY
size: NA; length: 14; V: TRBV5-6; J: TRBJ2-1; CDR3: ASSSATGGLSNEQF
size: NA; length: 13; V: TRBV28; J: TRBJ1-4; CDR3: ASSSPGQGDEKLF
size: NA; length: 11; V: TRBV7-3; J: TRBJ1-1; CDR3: ASSSQGNTEAF
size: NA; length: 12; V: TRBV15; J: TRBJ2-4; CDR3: ATSRDGQGTLQY
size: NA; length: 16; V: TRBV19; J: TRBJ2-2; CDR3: ASNLLAGRGRGSGELF
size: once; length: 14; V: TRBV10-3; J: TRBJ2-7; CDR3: AIRTVGQGRVVEQY
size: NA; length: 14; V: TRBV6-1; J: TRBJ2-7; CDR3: ASSDIGGPGGYEQY
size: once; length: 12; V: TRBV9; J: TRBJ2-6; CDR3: ASTPYSGANVLT